This T cell receptor beta chain is drawn from a study of control samples from healthy donors and cancer patients. Assay used: immunoSEQ multiplex PCR; TCRdb lists only in-frame clones, some missing. The data show about 130,000 clones, with just under 95% seen just once and 12% to 15% held by the top ten. Per the germline V gene, CDR1 is KGHDR and CDR2 is SFDVKD. V gave up 4 bases and J gave up 7 bases; unmatched junction bases: 7. CDR3 length equals 16 residues. The TCR comes from a man in his sixties with colorectal cancer. Sequenced sample: PBMCs. The rearrangement links TRBV24-1 to TRBJ2-3; 13 bases fit TRBD2. The CDR3 spells CATSDPGLAGVNTQYF. As DNA, the CDR3 is TGTGCCACCAGTGACCCCGGACTAGCGGGGGTAAATACGCAGTATTTT.